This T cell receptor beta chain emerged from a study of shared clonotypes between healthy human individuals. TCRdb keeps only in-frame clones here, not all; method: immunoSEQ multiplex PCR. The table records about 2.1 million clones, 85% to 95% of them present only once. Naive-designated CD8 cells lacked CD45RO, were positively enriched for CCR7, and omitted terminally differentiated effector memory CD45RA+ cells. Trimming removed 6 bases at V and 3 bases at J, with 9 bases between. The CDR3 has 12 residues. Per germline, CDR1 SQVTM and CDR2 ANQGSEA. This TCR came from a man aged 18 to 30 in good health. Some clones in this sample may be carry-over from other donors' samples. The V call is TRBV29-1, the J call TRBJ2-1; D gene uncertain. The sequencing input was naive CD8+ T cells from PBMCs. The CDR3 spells CSVEYYYNEQFF. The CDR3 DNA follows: TGCAGCGTGGAGTACTACTACAATGAGCAGTTCTTC.